A selection of T cell receptor beta chains follows, all from one sample in a study of Graves' ophthalmopathy and Graves' hyperthyroidism. TCRdb fed the multiplex PCR reads into MiXCR, producing one record per CDR3 protein. The sample consists of about 1.1 million distinct CDR3 sequences, 35% to 40% of them appearing once. The sample taken for sequencing was peripheral blood or thyroid tissue (not recorded which). These receptors were collected from an adult man with Graves' hyperthyroidism. Both conserved end residues are part of each CDR3. The D gene is left open where the match is weak. Expanded clones are given a class, and other clones once, few, many or no size at all.

v_call: TRBV10-3; d_call: TRBD1; j_call: TRBJ1-2; clone_size: once; cdr3_aa: CAISGGTAYGYTF; cdr3_nt: TGTGCCATCAGTGGGGGGACAGCTTATGGCTACACCTTC
v_call: TRBV5-6; d_call: NA; j_call: TRBJ2-7; clone_size: few; cdr3_aa: CASSLSILNYEQYF; cdr3_nt: TGTGCCAGCAGCTTGAGTATCCTTAACTACGAGCAGTACTTC
v_call: TRBV5-6; d_call: NA; j_call: TRBJ1-1; clone_size: many; cdr3_aa: CASSKRDWTTEAFF; cdr3_nt: TGTGCCAGCAGCAAGAGGGATTGGACCACTGAAGCTTTCTTT
v_call: TRBV20-1; d_call: NA; j_call: TRBJ1-1; clone_size: NA; cdr3_aa: CSARGGRNTEAFF; cdr3_nt: TGCAGTGCTAGAGGGGGAAGGAACACTGAAGCTTTCTTT
v_call: TRBV5-1; d_call: TRBD1; j_call: TRBJ1-1; clone_size: many; cdr3_aa: CASSSGTGGTEAFF; cdr3_nt: TGTGCCAGCAGCTCCGGGACAGGGGGCACTGAAGCTTTCTTT
v_call: TRBV19; d_call: NA; j_call: TRBJ1-5; clone_size: many; cdr3_aa: CASSITGNQPQHF; cdr3_nt: TGTGCCAGCAGTATTACGGGCAATCAGCCCCAGCATTTT
v_call: TRBV6-6; d_call: NA; j_call: TRBJ1-1; clone_size: NA; cdr3_aa: CASSYSWTRNTEAFF; cdr3_nt: TGTGCCAGCAGTTACTCTTGGACACGGAACACTGAAGCTTTCTTT
v_call: TRBV2; d_call: NA; j_call: TRBJ2-1; clone_size: NA; cdr3_aa: CASRNRAGEQFF; cdr3_nt: TGTGCCAGCAGAAACAGGGCGGGTGAGCAGTTCTTC
v_call: TRBV25-1; d_call: NA; j_call: TRBJ1-5; clone_size: NA; cdr3_aa: CASSETGASNQPQHF; cdr3_nt: TGTGCCAGCAGTGAAACGGGCGCGAGCAATCAGCCCCAGCATTTT
v_call: TRBV7-9; d_call: TRBD2; j_call: TRBJ2-7; clone_size: many; cdr3_aa: CASSPRSGSEQYF; cdr3_nt: TGTGCCAGCAGCCCAAGGAGCGGGAGCGAGCAGTACTTC
v_call: TRBV29-1; d_call: NA; j_call: TRBJ1-2; clone_size: many; cdr3_aa: CSVAPENGYTF; cdr3_nt: TGCAGCGTTGCTCCTGAAAATGGCTACACCTTC
v_call: TRBV15; d_call: NA; j_call: TRBJ2-7; clone_size: few; cdr3_aa: CATSREREAYEQYF; cdr3_nt: TGTGCCACCAGCAGAGAAAGGGAGGCCTACGAGCAGTACTTC
v_call: TRBV15; d_call: NA; j_call: TRBJ1-1; clone_size: many; cdr3_aa: CATSRVSEPNTEAFF; cdr3_nt: TGTGCCACCAGCAGAGTTTCAGAACCGAACACTGAAGCTTTCTTT
v_call: TRBV11-2; d_call: NA; j_call: TRBJ2-5; clone_size: many; cdr3_aa: CASSLALPGGTQYF; cdr3_nt: TGTGCCAGCAGCTTAGCCTTACCCGGGGGGACCCAGTACTTC
v_call: TRBV5-1; d_call: TRBD1; j_call: TRBJ2-7; clone_size: NA; cdr3_aa: CASSYDRGLDEQYF; cdr3_nt: TGCGCCAGCAGCTACGACAGGGGTCTCGACGAGCAGTACTTC
v_call: TRBV19; d_call: NA; j_call: TRBJ1-1; clone_size: many; cdr3_aa: CASILSGNTEAFF; cdr3_nt: TGTGCCAGTATCCTCTCGGGGAACACTGAAGCTTTCTTT
v_call: TRBV7-2; d_call: TRBD2; j_call: TRBJ2-7; clone_size: NA; cdr3_aa: CASSKTWREVYEQYF; cdr3_nt: TGTGCCAGCAGCAAAACCTGGCGGGAGGTCTACGAGCAGTACTTC
v_call: TRBV4-2; d_call: NA; j_call: TRBJ1-1; clone_size: few; cdr3_aa: CASSQATYEAFF; cdr3_nt: TGTGCCAGCAGCCAAGCGACATATGAAGCTTTCTTT
v_call: TRBV5-1; d_call: TRBD2; j_call: TRBJ2-7; clone_size: NA; cdr3_aa: CASSLALAGGYEQYF; cdr3_nt: TGCGCCAGCAGCTTGGCCCTAGCGGGTGGATACGAGCAGTACTTC
v_call: TRBV10-3; d_call: NA; j_call: TRBJ1-4; clone_size: few; cdr3_aa: CAISEPGRDEKLFF; cdr3_nt: TGTGCCATCAGTGAGCCCGGGAGGGATGAAAAACTGTTTTTT
v_call: TRBV20-1; d_call: NA; j_call: TRBJ2-1; clone_size: NA; cdr3_aa: CSARGPNEQFF; cdr3_nt: TGCAGTGCTAGAGGTCCCAATGAGCAGTTCTTC
v_call: TRBV28; d_call: TRBD1; j_call: TRBJ1-2; clone_size: NA; cdr3_aa: CASWGQGAYYGYTF; cdr3_nt: TGTGCCAGCTGGGGACAGGGGGCGTATTATGGCTACACCTTC
v_call: TRBV29-1; d_call: NA; j_call: TRBJ2-5; clone_size: once; cdr3_aa: CSVEAPVETQYF; cdr3_nt: TGCAGCGTTGAAGCCCCCGTGGAGACCCAGTACTTC
v_call: TRBV19; d_call: NA; j_call: TRBJ1-2; clone_size: many; cdr3_aa: CASSGGVYGYTF; cdr3_nt: TGTGCCAGTAGTGGGGGTGTCTATGGCTACACCTTC
v_call: TRBV4-2; d_call: NA; j_call: TRBJ1-6; clone_size: NA; cdr3_aa: CASSLLGEYNSPLHF; cdr3_nt: TGTGCCAGCAGCCTCTTAGGGGAGTATAACTCACCCCTCCACTTT
v_call: TRBV7-9; d_call: TRBD2; j_call: TRBJ2-2; clone_size: many; cdr3_aa: CASSSRTSGNTGELFF; cdr3_nt: TGTGCCAGCAGTTCCCGGACTAGCGGGAACACCGGGGAGCTGTTTTTT
v_call: TRBV2; d_call: NA; j_call: TRBJ2-5; clone_size: many; cdr3_aa: CASSRPGGGTYQETQYF; cdr3_nt: TGTGCCAGCAGTCGCCCTGGAGGGGGCACCTACCAAGAGACCCAGTACTTC
v_call: TRBV29-1; d_call: NA; j_call: TRBJ1-2; clone_size: NA; cdr3_aa: CSVETSGLFNYGYTF; cdr3_nt: TGCAGCGTTGAGACTAGCGGTTTGTTCAACTATGGCTACACCTTC
v_call: TRBV2; d_call: NA; j_call: TRBJ2-6; clone_size: NA; cdr3_aa: CASRRDLWANVLTF; cdr3_nt: TGTGCCAGCCGCAGGGACCTCTGGGCCAACGTCCTGACTTTC
v_call: TRBV7-3; d_call: NA; j_call: TRBJ2-7; clone_size: NA; cdr3_aa: CASSLEDNYEQYF; cdr3_nt: TGTGCCAGCAGCCTAGAGGACAACTACGAGCAGTACTTC
v_call: TRBV10-3; d_call: NA; j_call: TRBJ2-5; clone_size: many; cdr3_aa: CATRAVEEETQYF; cdr3_nt: TGTGCCACCAGGGCGGTTGAGGAAGAGACCCAGTACTTC
v_call: TRBV5-1; d_call: NA; j_call: TRBJ1-6; clone_size: NA; cdr3_aa: CASSLGPDRYHF; cdr3_nt: TGTGCCAGCAGCTTAGGGCCAGACCGGTACCACTTT
v_call: TRBV6-5; d_call: NA; j_call: TRBJ1-1; clone_size: NA; cdr3_aa: CASSYSISGNEAFF; cdr3_nt: TGTGCCAGCAGTTACTCGATTTCGGGGAATGAAGCTTTCTTT
v_call: TRBV10-3; d_call: TRBD1; j_call: TRBJ1-5; clone_size: NA; cdr3_aa: CAITGTVNQSQHF; cdr3_nt: TGTGCCATAACCGGGACAGTCAATCAGTCCCAGCATTTT
v_call: TRBV29-1; d_call: TRBD1; j_call: TRBJ2-7; clone_size: many; cdr3_aa: CSVGGDRVYEQYF; cdr3_nt: TGCAGCGTTGGGGGGGACAGGGTCTACGAGCAGTACTTC
v_call: TRBV19; d_call: TRBD1; j_call: TRBJ2-7; clone_size: NA; cdr3_aa: CAISRTGAFYEQYF; cdr3_nt: TGTGCCATCTCAAGGACAGGGGCCTTCTACGAGCAGTACTTC
v_call: TRBV5-4; d_call: NA; j_call: TRBJ1-2; clone_size: many; cdr3_aa: CASSPHALGYYGYTF; cdr3_nt: TGTGCCAGCAGCCCCCACGCCTTAGGGTACTATGGCTACACCTTC
v_call: TRBV29-1; d_call: NA; j_call: TRBJ1-3; clone_size: NA; cdr3_aa: CSVEDRGLLRGNTIYF; cdr3_nt: TGCAGCGTTGAAGACCGGGGACTCCTCAGGGGAAACACCATATATTTT
v_call: TRBV5-8; d_call: NA; j_call: TRBJ1-3; clone_size: NA; cdr3_aa: CASSLEPGVRNTIYF; cdr3_nt: TGTGCCAGCAGCTTGGAACCCGGGGTGAGAAACACCATATATTTT
v_call: TRBV19; d_call: TRBD2; j_call: TRBJ2-2; clone_size: many; cdr3_aa: CASTGMTSGTGELFF; cdr3_nt: TGTGCCAGTACTGGAATGACTAGCGGGACCGGGGAGCTGTTTTTT
v_call: TRBV9; d_call: NA; j_call: TRBJ1-1; clone_size: NA; cdr3_aa: CASSVDIMNTEAFF; cdr3_nt: TGTGCCAGCAGCGTAGACATTATGAACACTGAAGCTTTCTTT